The entry below describes one TCR beta chain. Antigen unknown. Assay: immunoSEQ multiplex PCR; the TCRdb copy retains only in-frame clones and omits some. The sample lists 120,000 or so clones; 65% to 90% were seen once. This entry belongs to a study of T cell responses to AZD1222 COVID-19 vaccine. Germline V gene sequence: CDR1 KGHSH, CDR2 LQKENI. This CDR3 has 19 amino acids. Trimming removed 6 bases from V and 0 bases from J, with 21 bases in between. General study points: Close to half of spike-specific TCRs reportedly recognize unmutated variant regions.

The receptor was derived from an adult who received the AZD1222 COVID-19 vaccine. Sequenced material: peripheral blood, taken 28 days after the second AZD1222 dose. The chain carries TRBV18 and TRBJ2-6; tentatively, D is TRBD1 (6 bases). CDR3 nucleotides: TGTGCCAGCTCCCCCTCACGTGGACAGTTCCTCTCTGGGGCCAACGTCCTGACTTTC. The encoded protein is CASSPSRGQFLSGANVLTF.